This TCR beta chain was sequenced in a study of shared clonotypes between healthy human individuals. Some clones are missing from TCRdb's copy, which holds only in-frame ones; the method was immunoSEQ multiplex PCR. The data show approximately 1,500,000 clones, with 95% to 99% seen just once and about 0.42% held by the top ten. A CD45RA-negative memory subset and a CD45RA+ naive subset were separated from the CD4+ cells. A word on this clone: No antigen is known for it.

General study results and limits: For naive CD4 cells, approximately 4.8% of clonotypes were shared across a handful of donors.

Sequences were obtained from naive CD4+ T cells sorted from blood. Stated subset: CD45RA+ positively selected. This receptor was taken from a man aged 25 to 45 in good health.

The CDR3 nucleotides read TGCGCCAGCAGCTTGGCCATCGGGCCAGGGGTCTCCTACGAGCAGTACTTC. Protein: CASSLAIGPGVSYEQYF. The V and J genes are TRBV5-1 and TRBJ2-7, with TRBD1 as a possible D gene (6 bases). This CDR3 comprises 17 residues. The V and J ends lost 0 bases and 0 bases respectively, with 16 bases between them. Germline assignment: CDR1 SGHRS and CDR2 YFSETQ. Looking up the rest from reference TRBV5-1 and TRBJ2-7 gives the full variable domain: KAGVTQTPRYLIKTRGQQVTLSCSPISGHRSVSWYQQTPGQGLQFLFEYFSETQRNKGNFPGRFSGRQFSNSRSEMNVSTLELGDSALYLCASSLAIGPGVSYEQYFGPGTRLTVT.